Below, 31 T cell receptor beta chains from the same sample are listed, as sequenced in a study of blood T cell repertoires in COVID-19. Sequencing used immunoSEQ multiplex PCR; TCRdb keeps in-frame clones, though not all of them. The sample holds some 230,000 clones; 70% to 85% are singletons and the top ten take approximately 16%. Sequencing was carried out using PBMCs or T cells enriched from blood (not recorded which). The receptor set was obtained from a man between 40 and 49 years old who had recovered from COVID-19.

This clone was seen a few times. V gene TRBV7-2 combines with J gene TRBJ1-2; possibly TRBD1 for D (5 bases). There are 15 residues in the CDR3. Germline loops: CDR1 SGHTA, CDR2 FQGNSA. V was cut by 0 bases and J by 4 bases, with 12 bases left in between. The CDR3 loop reads CASSLARGSTYGYTF. DNA of the CDR3: TGTGCCAGCAGCTTAGCGCGGGGGAGTACCTATGGCTACACCTTC.

The rearrangement links TRBV11-3 to TRBJ2-1, with D possibly being TRBD2 (5 bases). Germline V CDR1 and CDR2: SGHNT, YENEEA. Between the trimmed V and J ends, which lost 6 bases and 8 bases, there was a span of 20 bases. This CDR3 is 15 amino acids long. CDR3 nucleotides: TGTGCCAGCAGTCTAGAGGCTAGCTCAAGTTATGAGCAGTTCTTC. It codes for CASSLEASSSYEQFF.

The chain uses TRBV29-1 and TRBJ1-1; D perhaps matches TRBD1 (5 bases). The CDR3 covers 11 residues. V was cut by 4 bases and J by 3 bases, with 6 bases left in between. CDR1 and CDR2 (germline): SQVTM, ANQGSEA. The CDR3, as DNA: TGCAGCGTTGGGGGGGACACTGAAGCTTTCTTT. Its translation: CSVGGDTEAFF.

The CDR3, as DNA: TGTGCCAGCGGACAAACTACAGGGGTCGAGCAGTACTTC. Residues: CASGQTTGVEQYF. This chain uses TRBV28 with TRBJ2-7, with 7 bases aligning to TRBD1. Germline trimming cut 8 bases from V and 6 bases from J; bases unmatched to any gene: 10. The CDR3 spans 13 residues. CDR1 MDHEN and CDR2 SYDVKM come from the germline V gene.

This chain connects TRBV21-1 to TRBJ1-5; TRBD1 is the table's D call, not checked against the DNA. TRBV21-1 is a pseudogene. CDR3 length: 12 residues. CDR3 coding DNA: TGTGCCAAAGGGCAGGGGGGTCAGCCCCAGCATTTT. Its protein is CAKGQGGQPQHF.

This chain joins TRBV25-1 and TRBJ1-2, with D unclear. Germline CDR1 reads MGHDK; CDR2 reads SYGVNS. CDR3 length: 15 amino acids. The V gene lost 1 base and the J gene lost 4 bases, with 13 bases spanning the gap. CDR3 sequence reads: CASSESITRGYGYTF. Here the CDR3 DNA reads TGTGCCAGCAGTGAATCAATTACAAGAGGCTATGGCTACACCTTC.

This rearrangement joins TRBV5-1 to TRBJ2-7; 11 bases agree with TRBD2. After removal of 5 bases from V and 5 bases from J, the junction contained 12 bases not matched to a gene. This CDR3 region has 16 residues. Germline assignment: CDR1 SGHRS and CDR2 YFSETQ. The CDR3 protein is CASSPGLADPQNEQYF. CDR3 DNA: TGCGCCAGCAGTCCGGGACTAGCGGACCCCCAGAACGAGCAGTACTTC.

The genes are TRBV28 and TRBJ1-4, with 7 bases fitting TRBD1. The CDR3 totals 16 residues. V trimming: 7 bases; J trimming: 4 bases; junction bases outside the gene matches: 12. CDR1 is MDHEN and CDR2 is SYDVKM in the germline V gene. The CDR3 DNA sequence: TGTGCCAGCACCCCGGGTGGACAGGAGTATAATGAAAAACTGTTTTTT. Translated, it gives CASTPGGQEYNEKLFF.

The genes are TRBV7-9 and TRBJ2-4; D not certain. CDR1 SEHNR and CDR2 FQNEAQ come from the germline V gene (reference sequence). CDR3 length: 14 amino acids. With 2 bases removed from V and 7 bases from J, the gap between germline ends came to 12 bases. The CDR3 protein is CASSLSPLGNIQYF. CDR3 coding DNA: TGTGCCAGCAGCTTAAGCCCCCTCGGGAACATTCAGTACTTC. Using reference TRBV7-9 and TRBJ2-4 for the parts outside the CDR3, the full variable domain is DTGVSQNPRHKITKRGQNVTFRCDPISEHNRLYWYRQTLGQGPEFLTYFQNEAQLEKSRLLSDRFSAERPKGSFSTLEIQRTEQGDSAMYLCASSLSPLGNIQYFGAGTRLSVL.

The CDR3 bases are TGTGCCACCAGTGATCCCGCGGGACCAACTAATGAAAAACTGTTTTTT. This gives the protein CATSDPAGPTNEKLFF. The chain employs TRBV24-1 and TRBJ1-4, with D perhaps matching TRBD1 (5 bases). V was pared by 3 bases and J by 0 bases, with 10 bases between. The CDR3 totals 16 residues. The V gene's germline CDR1 is KGHDR and CDR2 SFDVKD.

This clone was found once. V gene TRBV27 combines with J gene TRBJ2-7; 15 bases line up with TRBD2. The CDR3 spans 18 residues. V shed 0 bases and J 6 bases; nucleotides not matched to a gene: 9. CDR1 and CDR2 (germline): MNHEY, SMNVEV (reference sequence). Here the CDR3 DNA reads TGTGCCAGCAGTTTATCGTTCAATGGGGGACTAGCGGGGGGCGAGCAGTACTTC. This sequence encodes CASSLSFNGGLAGGEQYF.

The rearrangement joins TRBV7-3 to TRBJ2-1; 9 bases map to TRBD1. This CDR3 has 14 residues. The germline V gene encodes CDR1 SGHTA and CDR2 FQGTGA. V shed 3 bases, J shed 12 bases, and the junction held 9 bases outside the gene matches. The CDR3 loop reads CASSFGQGKVGQFF. DNA of the CDR3: TGTGCCAGCAGCTTTGGACAGGGGAAGGTCGGGCAGTTCTTC.

This clone was seen only a few times. The chain is built from TRBV28 and TRBJ1-3; D not certain. The germline V gene has CDR1 MDHEN and CDR2 SYDVKM. V was cut by 9 bases and J by 2 bases, with 11 bases left in between. The CDR3 runs 13 residues. DNA of the CDR3: TGTGCCAGTCTTACAGCTACTGGAAACACCATATATTTT. This codes for CASLTATGNTIYF.

The chain employs TRBV2 and TRBJ2-1; 8 bases are shared with TRBD1. CDR3 length equals 15 residues. Germline V lookup: CDR1 SNHLY, CDR2 FYNNEI. The trim removed 3 bases at V and 11 bases at J, leaving 12 bases unmatched. The CDR3 loop is CASSEEDRVLVKQFF. The CDR3 region has the DNA TGTGCCAGCAGTGAGGAGGACAGGGTTCTGGTCAAGCAGTTCTTC.

V gene TRBV7-2 combines with J gene TRBJ2-7; D possibly corresponds to TRBD1 (5 bases). Deletions cut 5 bases from V and 5 bases from J, with 16 bases between. Germline CDR1 and CDR2: SGHTA and FQGNSA. The CDR3 covers 14 residues. CDR3 coding DNA: TGTGCCAGCAGCCAACGTGGGGCCGGCAACGAGCAGTACTTC. Translated, it gives CASSQRGAGNEQYF.

The V call is TRBV5-1, the J call TRBJ1-1, with D perhaps matching TRBD1 (6 bases). CDR1 is SGHRS and CDR2 is YFSETQ in the germline V gene. The CDR3 extends over 14 amino acids. Trimming removed 1 base from V and 4 bases from J, with 11 bases in between. The CDR3 bases are TGCGCCAGCAGCTTGCAGGGAGGGGGCACTGAAGCTTTCTTT. Its translation is CASSLQGGGTEAFF.

The chain joins TRBV5-1 to TRBJ1-1; D is perhaps TRBD1 (5 bases). Looked up from germline, CDR1 is SGHRS and CDR2 is YFSETQ. This CDR3 is 14 amino acids long. Trimming removed 3 bases from V and 1 base from J, with 10 bases in between. CDR3 nucleotide sequence: TGCGCCAGCAGCTGGGGGGAGAGGAACACTGAAGCTTTCTTT. It specifies CASSWGERNTEAFF.

This clone was counted a single time. The V call is TRBV9, the J call TRBJ2-1; TRBD2 agrees at 14 bases. The V segment lost 0 bases and the J segment 9 bases; nucleotides outside the gene matches: 2. The CDR3 runs to 15 residues. Germline CDR1 SGDLS, CDR2 YYNGEE. CDR3 amino acids: CASSVGGTSGSEQFF. The DNA for the CDR3 is TGTGCCAGCAGCGTAGGCGGGACTAGCGGGAGTGAGCAGTTCTTC.

CDR3 sequence: CASSLDRDRGTEAFF. The CDR3 region has the DNA TGTGCCAGCTCACTAGACCGGGACAGGGGTACTGAAGCTTTCTTT. V is TRBV18 and J is TRBJ1-1, with TRBD1 matching over 10 bases. The CDR3 covers 15 residues. Unmatched junction bases numbered 7, after V lost 4 bases and J lost 5 bases. CDR1 is KGHSH, CDR2 LQKENI, per germline.

The chain employs TRBV7-2 and TRBJ1-4; TRBD1 agrees at 7 bases. The germline V gene has CDR1 SGHTA and CDR2 FQGNSA. CDR3 length: 15 residues. After removal of 4 bases from V and 8 bases from J, the junction contained 10 bases not matched to a gene. In nucleotides, the CDR3 is TGTGCCAGCAGCTCACAGGGGATGGAGTACGAAAAACTGTTTTTT. This encodes CASSSQGMEYEKLFF.

The chain uses TRBV28 and TRBJ2-5; TRBD2 aligns across 12 bases. This CDR3 spans 16 amino acids. The germline gives CDR1 MDHEN, CDR2 SYDVKM. The trim removed 8 bases at V and 1 base at J, leaving 8 bases unmatched. CDR3: CASRTSGEEVQETQYF. CDR3 nucleotide sequence: TGTGCCAGCCGGACTAGCGGGGAGGAGGTCCAAGAGACCCAGTACTTC.

V gene TRBV12-3 or TRBV12-4 combines with J gene TRBJ2-3; the D gene is possibly TRBD2 (5 bases). The V end was cut by 5 bases, the J end by 3 bases, with 9 bases between. The CDR3 length is 13 residues. DNA for the CDR3: TGTGCCAGCAGTCACCGGGGTACAGATACGCAGTATTTT. Protein sequence: CASSHRGTDTQYF.

This chain connects TRBV23-1 to TRBJ1-5; weak D call: TRBD1 (6 bases). TRBV23-1 counts as an open reading frame of uncertain function. The germline V and J ends were trimmed by 6 bases and 7 bases, with 22 bases remaining between them. The CDR3 covers 16 residues. The CDR3 DNA reads TGCGCCAGCAGCGCGCCTAACAGGGTGCGAAACCAGCCCCAGCATTTT. This codes for CASSAPNRVRNQPQHF.

This rearrangement joins TRBV21-1 to TRBJ2-5; the table's D call, TRBD2, was not checked against the DNA. TRBV21-1 is a known pseudogene. The CDR3 runs to 18 residues. This CDR3 is CASSNYLIAGVLQETQYF. The CDR3, as DNA: TGTGCCAGCAGCAACTATCTGATAGCGGGAGTTCTCCAAGAGACCCAGTACTTC.

The chain uses TRBV5-1 and TRBJ1-2, with D uncertain. Trimming cost V 8 bases and J 8 bases, with 16 bases left between them. Per germline, CDR1 SGHRS and CDR2 YFSETQ. This CDR3 spans 12 amino acids. The CDR3, as DNA: TGCGCCAGTATGGACTCGGCGGAAGGCTACACCTTC. Its translation: CASMDSAEGYTF.

J is TRBJ1-2 and V is TRBV2; no clear D gene. This CDR3 is 13 amino acids long. The V gene lost 2 bases and the J gene lost 2 bases, with 6 bases spanning the gap. Per germline, CDR1 SNHLY and CDR2 FYNNEI. The CDR3 DNA is TGTGCCAGCAGTGAACTCCGGAACTATGGCTACACCTTC. It encodes CASSELRNYGYTF.

The J gene is TRBJ2-7, the V gene TRBV7-2, with 8 bases aligning to TRBD2. This CDR3 is 14 amino acids long. Germline values: CDR1 SGHTA, CDR2 FQGNSA. V dropped 0 bases and J dropped 8; count of bases not matched to a gene: 6. In nucleotides, the CDR3 is TGTGCCAGCAGCTTAGCGGGAGCGGGGGCAAAGCAGTACTTC. Amino acid sequence: CASSLAGAGAKQYF.

V usage is TRBV2 and J usage is TRBJ1-5; D is uncertain. The V end was cut by 3 bases, the J end by 0 bases, with 6 bases between. In germline, CDR1 is SNHLY, CDR2 FYNNEI. This CDR3 has 14 amino acids. The CDR3 region is CASSETYSNQPQHF. The DNA of the CDR3 is TGTGCCAGCAGTGAGACTTATAGCAATCAGCCCCAGCATTTT.

This rearrangement joins TRBV5-4 to TRBJ1-2; perhaps TRBD1 as D (6 bases). The germline CDR1 and CDR2 sequences are SGHNT and YYREEE (reference sequence). The CDR3 length is 15 residues. V shed 4 bases and J shed 2 bases, with 15 bases lying between them. CDR3 in DNA: TGTGCCAGCAGCCCAGCAAGGGGGAACAACTATGGCTACACCTTC. Amino acid sequence: CASSPARGNNYGYTF.

In its sample, this clone was seen once. This chain joins TRBV5-4 and TRBJ1-2; the D is unclear. CDR3 size: 14 residues. Germline V lookup: CDR1 SGHNT, CDR2 YYREEE (reference sequence). Trimming removed 2 bases at V and 6 bases at J, with 14 bases between. In DNA form, the CDR3 reads TGTGCCAGCAGCTTAGGCGGCTTGGAAGATGGCTACACCTTC. This translates into CASSLGGLEDGYTF.

V gene TRBV28 combines with J gene TRBJ1-4; a possible D gene is TRBD1 (6 bases). Germline CDR1 is MDHEN and CDR2 is SYDVKM. CDR3 length: 17 residues. Trimming cost V 6 bases and J 5 bases, with 22 bases left between them. In DNA form, the CDR3 reads TGTGCCAGCAGCTCACAGTTACCGGGACAATCGAATGAAAAACTGTTTTTT. It yields the protein CASSSQLPGQSNEKLFF.